The clone carrying this T cell receptor beta chain was observed a few times. This entry belongs to a study of cytomegalovirus exposure and HLA in healthy donors. CDR1 MNHNS and CDR2 SASEGT come from the germline V gene. Trimming took 4 bases from V and 8 from J; bases not matched to a gene: 7. The CDR3 is 15 amino acids. PCR used 60 Vbeta primers and 13 Jbeta primers. Libraries were prepared by immunoSEQ multiplex PCR; TCRdb keeps only in-frame clonotypes and omits some of them. The sample carries roughly 200,000 clones, about four fifths recorded once. The sequence derives from a woman under 30 in good health and CMV-seronegative. The rearrangement links TRBV6-1 to TRBJ1-4; 10 bases match TRBD1. The sequenced material came from PBMCs. The CDR3 DNA reads TGTGCCAGCAGTGGCCGGACAGGGGGTGGAGAAAAACTGTTTTTT. It specifies CASSGRTGGGEKLFF.